This entry lists 5 T cell receptor beta chains sequenced from one sample in a study of cytomegalovirus exposure and HLA in healthy donors (TCRdb year 2017). The protocol used for the library was the immunoSEQ multiplex PCR assay. For the multiplex PCR, a mixture combining 60 forward primers for TCR Vbeta segments and 13 reverse primers for TCR Jbeta segments was used. TCRdb retrieved this table from immuneACCESS and kept in-frame rearrangements only. Not all clones are present; in checked studies, unresolved V genes account for under half, and no reason is known for the remainder. This sample holds roughly 140,000 clones; roughly 78% were observed only once. The ten largest clones add up to approximately 2.3% of the sample. The sequenced material came from PBMCs. Source of these receptors: a man aged 25 to 40 in good health and CMV-seronegative.

The CDR3 coding sequence is TGTGCCAGCAGTGAAACAGCCAACTATGGCTACACCTTC. This sequence encodes CASSETANYGYTF. The chain has TRBV6-1 and TRBJ1-2; D is uncertain. Trimming stripped 2 bases from V and 2 bases from J, with 6 bases between. The CDR3 runs 13 residues. The germline gives CDR1 MNHNS, CDR2 SASEGT.

With respect to this clone: Other DNA sequences in the sample encode the same CDR3. J is TRBJ1-1 and V is TRBV2; D is unresolved. CDR1 is SNHLY and CDR2 is FYNNEI in the germline V gene. The CDR3 is made up of 13 amino acids. Trimming removed 4 bases from V and 1 base from J, with 7 bases in between. The DNA of the CDR3 is TGTGCCAGCAGTGGATCGGGGAACACTGAAGCTTTCTTT. It specifies CASSGSGNTEAFF.

This chain connects TRBV6-1 to TRBJ2-1; TRBD1 matches 7 bases. The CDR3 totals 16 residues. V shed 4 bases, J shed 0 bases, and the junction held 6 bases outside the gene matches. Germline assignment: CDR1 MNHNS and CDR2 SASEGT. This CDR3 reads CASSGTRGSSYNEQFF. The DNA of the CDR3 is TGTGCCAGCAGTGGAACCAGGGGGAGCTCCTACAATGAGCAGTTCTTC.

This clone was counted a few times. Compared with germline, one end of the junction differs, possibly owing to a read error. The chain joins TRBV5-1 to TRBJ2-3, with 7 bases aligning to TRBD2. Germline CDR1 is SGHRS and CDR2 is YFSETQ. The CDR3 loop spans 15 amino acids. The CDR3 spells CASRFSGTTSDTQYF. The CDR3 DNA follows: TGCGCCAGCCGCTTCTCCGGGACTACTTCAGATACGCAGTATTTT.

The V call is TRBV4-2, the J call TRBJ2-5; D may be TRBD1 (6 bases). Between the trimmed V and J ends, which lost 1 base and 9 bases, there was a span of 15 bases. This CDR3 has 14 residues. Germline-derived CDR1 and CDR2 are LGHNA and YNFKEQ. In DNA form, the CDR3 reads TGTGCCAGCAGCCAAGGGACAGCTTCAGGGTCCCAGTACTTC. Residues: CASSQGTASGSQYF.